This T cell receptor beta chain was identified in a study of blood T cell repertoires in COVID-19. Whole-study context: The analysed material was cDNA or gDNA that came from T cells, B-cell-depleted T cells, or PBMCs.

Sequenced by immunoSEQ multiplex PCR; TCRdb stores in-frame clones only, minus some. The sample records roughly 250,000 clones, 85% to 90% being singletons. Membership in each cohort depended on participant-reported clinical history. Symptom resolution, clearance, or two negative PCRs marked the recovered donors of Cohort 3. The source material was PBMCs or T cells enriched from blood (not recorded which). The sequence derives from a woman between 18 and 29 years old who had recovered from COVID-19.

The DNA for the CDR3 is TGTGCCACCAGTGGCCAACCGGGACAGGGGAACAATGAGCAGTTCTTC. Protein sequence: CATSGQPGQGNNEQFF. The V call is TRBV24-1, the J call TRBJ2-1; 10 bases align to TRBD1. CDR1 KGHDR and CDR2 SFDVKD come from the germline V gene. This CDR3 region has 16 residues. Trimming took 5 bases from V and 5 from J; bases not matched to a gene: 8.